This TCR beta chain was sequenced during a study of low-dose radiotherapy and immunotherapy resistance in tumors. The overall study: Patients took aspirin (300 mg orally, daily) for four cycles beginning at cycle 1 day 1.

The CDR3 length is 15 residues. The germline V gene has CDR1 LNHDA and CDR2 SQIVND (reference sequence). V lost 4 bases to trimming and J lost 2 bases, with 15 bases between them. Specified time point: after trial treatment. As for treatment: LDRT plus nivolumab, ipilimumab, low-dose cyclophosphamide and aspirin (RACIN trial). Treatment combined nivolumab, ipilimumab, aspirin, low-dose cyclophosphamide and low-dose radiotherapy in a dose-escalation trial. Advanced solid tumors without tumor-infiltrating lymphocytes were required for inclusion. Ten or more counts support this clonotype. Covering alpha and beta chains, TRAV- and TRBV-specific primers were used for the first-strand cDNA. TCRs were amplified for roughly 20 PCR cycles with a constant-region primer and V-primer adapter. Researchers amplified the isolated mRNA using in vitro transcription. One entry per CDR3 protein, called by TCRdb with MiXCR from the reads. The table includes about 35,000 distinct CDR3 sequences, around 21% detected once.

This clonotype was sampled from a female donor with ovarian cancer. This sample comprised PBMCs, obtained after low-dose radiotherapy plus immunotherapy. The rearrangement uses TRBV19 and TRBJ2-7; the D call may be TRBD1 or TRBD2 (5 bases each). Here the CDR3 DNA reads TGTGCCAGTAGTAGCCGCCGGGGCCAGACCTACGAGCAGTACTTC. This sequence encodes CASSSRRGQTYEQYF.